The present TCR beta chain was sequenced within a study of cytomegalovirus exposure and HLA in healthy donors. In the study overall: When 350 to 500 donors were genotyped, more than 70% of them were found to fall in the Caucasian-associated ancestry cluster.

PCR employed 60 Vbeta and 13 Jbeta primers. Repertoires were generated with immunoSEQ multiplex PCR, while TCRdb's copy carries only in-frame clones and drops some. The data hold 120,000 or so clones, with approximately 77% observed a single time. The CDR3 spans 15 residues. The V and J ends lost 4 bases and 8 bases respectively, with 20 bases between them. Germline V gene sequence: CDR1 MNHEY, CDR2 SVGAGI. Sequences were obtained from PBMCs. This rearrangement joins TRBV6-5 to TRBJ1-2, with TRBD1 as a possible D gene (6 bases). The receptor comes from a man over 45 in good health and CMV-seropositive. In DNA, the CDR3 is TGTGCCAGCAGTTCCCTCGATGGGGGCCTTGGGGGCTACACCTTC. Translated, it gives CASSSLDGGLGGYTF.